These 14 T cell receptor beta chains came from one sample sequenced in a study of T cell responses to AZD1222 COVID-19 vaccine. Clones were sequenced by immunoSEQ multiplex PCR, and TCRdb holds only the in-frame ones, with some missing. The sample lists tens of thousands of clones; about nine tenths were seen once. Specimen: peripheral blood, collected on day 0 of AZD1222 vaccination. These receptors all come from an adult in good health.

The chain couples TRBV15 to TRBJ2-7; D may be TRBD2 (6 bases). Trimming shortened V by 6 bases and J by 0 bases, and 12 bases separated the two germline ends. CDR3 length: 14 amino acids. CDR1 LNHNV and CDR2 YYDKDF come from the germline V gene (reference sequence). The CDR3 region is CATRDRDSSYEQYF. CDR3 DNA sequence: TGTGCCACCAGGGATCGGGACTCCTCCTACGAGCAGTACTTC.

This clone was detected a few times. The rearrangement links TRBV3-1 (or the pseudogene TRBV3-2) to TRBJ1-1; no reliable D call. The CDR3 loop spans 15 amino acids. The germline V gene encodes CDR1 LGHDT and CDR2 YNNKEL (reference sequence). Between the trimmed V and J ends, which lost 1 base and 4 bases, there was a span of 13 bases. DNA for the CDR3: TGTGCCAGCAGCCAAGCGGCTCCCGTGGGCACTGAAGCTTTCTTT. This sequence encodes CASSQAAPVGTEAFF.

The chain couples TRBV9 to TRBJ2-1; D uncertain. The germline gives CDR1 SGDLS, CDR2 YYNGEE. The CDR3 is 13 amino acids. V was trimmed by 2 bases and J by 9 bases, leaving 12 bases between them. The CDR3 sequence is CASSVASRGEQFF. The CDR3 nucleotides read TGTGCCAGCAGCGTGGCTTCCCGCGGTGAGCAGTTCTTC.

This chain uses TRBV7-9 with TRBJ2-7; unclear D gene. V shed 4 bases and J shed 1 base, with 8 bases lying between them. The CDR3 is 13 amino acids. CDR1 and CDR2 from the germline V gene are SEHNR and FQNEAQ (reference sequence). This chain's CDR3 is CASSSRNSYEQYF. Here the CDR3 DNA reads TGTGCCAGCAGCTCCAGGAATTCCTACGAGCAGTACTTC.

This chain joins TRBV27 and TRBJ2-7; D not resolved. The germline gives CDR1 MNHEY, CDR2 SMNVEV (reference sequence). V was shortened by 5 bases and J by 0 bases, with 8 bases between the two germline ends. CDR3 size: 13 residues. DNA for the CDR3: TGTGCCAGCAGTCTGGCAAACTCCTACGAGCAGTACTTC. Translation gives CASSLANSYEQYF.

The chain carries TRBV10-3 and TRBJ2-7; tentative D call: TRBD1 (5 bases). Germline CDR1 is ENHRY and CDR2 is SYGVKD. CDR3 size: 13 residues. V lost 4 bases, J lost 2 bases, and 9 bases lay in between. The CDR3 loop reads CAISGTSTYEQYF. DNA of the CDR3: TGTGCCATCAGTGGGACATCTACCTACGAGCAGTACTTC.

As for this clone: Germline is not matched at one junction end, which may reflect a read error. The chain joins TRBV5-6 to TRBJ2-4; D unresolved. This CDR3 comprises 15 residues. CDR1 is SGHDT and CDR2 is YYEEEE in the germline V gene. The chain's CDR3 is CASSLATRENIQYHF. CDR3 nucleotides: TGTGCCAGCAGCTTGGCCACAAGGGAAAACATTCAGTACCACTTC.

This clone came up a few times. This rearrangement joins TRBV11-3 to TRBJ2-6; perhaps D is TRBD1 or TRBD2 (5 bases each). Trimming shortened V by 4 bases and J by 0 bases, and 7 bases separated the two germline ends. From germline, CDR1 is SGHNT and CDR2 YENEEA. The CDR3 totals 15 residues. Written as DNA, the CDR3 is TGTGCCAGCAGCTGGGGGAGCTCTGGGGCCAACGTCCTGACTTTC. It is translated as CASSWGSSGANVLTF.

The CDR3, as DNA: TGTGCCAGCAGCCAGGAGGGGGGGAACACTGAAGCTTTCTTT. Encoded protein: CASSQEGGNTEAFF. This chain joins TRBV7-9 and TRBJ1-1; D might be TRBD1 (6 bases). Trimming pared 5 bases from V and 1 base from J, leaving 11 bases between. Germline V lookup: CDR1 SEHNR, CDR2 FQNEAQ (reference sequence). The CDR3 loop spans 14 amino acids.

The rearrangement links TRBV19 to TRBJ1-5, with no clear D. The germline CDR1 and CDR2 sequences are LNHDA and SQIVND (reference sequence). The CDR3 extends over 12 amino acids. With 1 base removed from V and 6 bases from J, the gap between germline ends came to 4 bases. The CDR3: CASSIVGQPQHF. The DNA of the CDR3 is TGTGCCAGTAGTATAGTCGGTCAGCCCCAGCATTTT.

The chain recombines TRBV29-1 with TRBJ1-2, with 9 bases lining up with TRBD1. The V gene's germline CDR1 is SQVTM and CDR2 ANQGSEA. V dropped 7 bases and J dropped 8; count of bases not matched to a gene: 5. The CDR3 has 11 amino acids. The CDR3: CSGTTGGGYTF. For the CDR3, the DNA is TGCAGCGGGACGACAGGGGGGGGCTACACCTTC.

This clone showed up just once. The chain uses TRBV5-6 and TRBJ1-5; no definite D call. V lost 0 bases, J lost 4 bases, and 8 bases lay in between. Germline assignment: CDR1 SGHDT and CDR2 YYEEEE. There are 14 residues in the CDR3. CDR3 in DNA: TGTGCCAGCAGCTTGGTTGGGCCAAATCAGCCCCAGCATTTT. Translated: CASSLVGPNQPQHF. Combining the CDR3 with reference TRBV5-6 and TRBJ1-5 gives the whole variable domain DAGVTQSPTHLIKTRGQQVTLRCSPKSGHDTVSWYQQALGQGPQFIFQYYEEEERQRGNFPDRFSGHQFPNYSSELNVNALLLGDSALYLCASSLVGPNQPQHFGDGTRLSIL.

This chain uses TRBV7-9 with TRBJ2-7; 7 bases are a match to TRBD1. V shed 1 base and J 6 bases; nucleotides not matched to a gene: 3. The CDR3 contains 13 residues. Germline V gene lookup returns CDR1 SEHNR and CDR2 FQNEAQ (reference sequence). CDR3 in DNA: TGTGCCAGCAGCTTAGGGGACAGATCCGAGCAGTACTTC. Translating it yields CASSLGDRSEQYF.

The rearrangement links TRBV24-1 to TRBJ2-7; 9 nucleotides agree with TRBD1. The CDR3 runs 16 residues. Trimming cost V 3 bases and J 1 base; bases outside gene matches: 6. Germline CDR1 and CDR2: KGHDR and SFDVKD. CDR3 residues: CATSDAGTGKSYEQYF. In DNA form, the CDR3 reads TGTGCCACCAGTGATGCCGGGACAGGGAAGTCCTACGAGCAGTACTTC.